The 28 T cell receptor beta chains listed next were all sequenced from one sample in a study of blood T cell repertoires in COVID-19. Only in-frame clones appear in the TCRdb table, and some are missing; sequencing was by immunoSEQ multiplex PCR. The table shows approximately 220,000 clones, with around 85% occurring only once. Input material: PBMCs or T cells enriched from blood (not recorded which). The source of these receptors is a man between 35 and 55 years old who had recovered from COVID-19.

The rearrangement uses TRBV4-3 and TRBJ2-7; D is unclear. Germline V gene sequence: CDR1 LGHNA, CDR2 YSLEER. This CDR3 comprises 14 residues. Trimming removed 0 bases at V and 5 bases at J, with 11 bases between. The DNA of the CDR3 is TGCGCCAGCAGCCAAGAGAGGCTACTCGACGAGCAGTACTTC. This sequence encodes CASSQERLLDEQYF.

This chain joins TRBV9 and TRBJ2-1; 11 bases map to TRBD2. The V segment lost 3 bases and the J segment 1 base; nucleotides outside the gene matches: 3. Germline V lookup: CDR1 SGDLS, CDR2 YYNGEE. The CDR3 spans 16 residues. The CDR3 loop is CASSASGRISYNEQFF. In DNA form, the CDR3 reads TGTGCCAGCAGCGCTAGCGGGAGGATTTCCTACAATGAGCAGTTCTTC.

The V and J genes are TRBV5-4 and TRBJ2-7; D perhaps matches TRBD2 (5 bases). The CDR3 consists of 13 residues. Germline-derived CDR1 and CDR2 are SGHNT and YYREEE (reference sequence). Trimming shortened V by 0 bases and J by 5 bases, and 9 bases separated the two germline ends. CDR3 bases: TGTGCCAGCAGCTTGGTTGGAGGAAACGAGCAGTACTTC. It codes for CASSLVGGNEQYF.

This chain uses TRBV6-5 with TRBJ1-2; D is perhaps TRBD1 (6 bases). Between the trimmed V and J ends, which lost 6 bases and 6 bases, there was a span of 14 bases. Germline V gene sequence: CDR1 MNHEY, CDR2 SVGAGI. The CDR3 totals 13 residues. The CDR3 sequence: CASRPYRVDGYTF. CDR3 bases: TGTGCCAGCAGGCCCTACAGGGTTGATGGCTACACCTTC.

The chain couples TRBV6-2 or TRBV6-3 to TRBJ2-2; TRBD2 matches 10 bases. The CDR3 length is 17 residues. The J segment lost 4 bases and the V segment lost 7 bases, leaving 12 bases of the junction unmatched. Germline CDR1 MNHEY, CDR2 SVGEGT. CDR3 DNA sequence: TGTGCCAGCATCCCAGATCTAGCGGGAGTGAGCACCGGGGAGCTGTTTTTT. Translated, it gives CASIPDLAGVSTGELFF.

The CDR3 sequence: CSVEDPTVVGARGVQETQYF. The CDR3 nucleotides are TGCAGCGTTGAAGACCCGACGGTAGTGGGCGCCAGGGGTGTCCAAGAGACCCAGTACTTC. The chain carries TRBV29-1 and TRBJ2-5; a weak D match, TRBD1 (6 bases). V shed 0 bases and J shed 1 base, with 27 bases lying between them. The germline gives CDR1 SQVTM, CDR2 ANQGSEA. CDR3 length: 20 residues.

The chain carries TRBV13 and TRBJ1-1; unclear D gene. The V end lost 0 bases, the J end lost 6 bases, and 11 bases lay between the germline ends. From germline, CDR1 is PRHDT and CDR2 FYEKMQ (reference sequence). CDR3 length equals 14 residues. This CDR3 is CASSLGPREAEAFF. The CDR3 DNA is TGTGCCAGCAGCTTAGGCCCTCGGGAGGCTGAAGCTTTCTTT.

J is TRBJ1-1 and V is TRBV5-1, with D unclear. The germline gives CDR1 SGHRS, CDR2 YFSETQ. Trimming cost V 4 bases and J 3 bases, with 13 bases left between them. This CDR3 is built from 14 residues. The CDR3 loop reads CASSPSTADTEAFF. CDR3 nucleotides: TGCGCCAGCAGCCCCTCCACAGCGGACACTGAAGCTTTCTTT.

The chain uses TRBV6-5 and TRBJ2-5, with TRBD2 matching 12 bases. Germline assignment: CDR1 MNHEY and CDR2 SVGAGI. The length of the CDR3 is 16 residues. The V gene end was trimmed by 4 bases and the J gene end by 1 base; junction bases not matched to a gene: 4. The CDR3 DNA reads TGTGCCAGCAGTTTACAACTAGCGGGAGGCCAAGAGACCCAGTACTTC. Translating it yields CASSLQLAGGQETQYF.

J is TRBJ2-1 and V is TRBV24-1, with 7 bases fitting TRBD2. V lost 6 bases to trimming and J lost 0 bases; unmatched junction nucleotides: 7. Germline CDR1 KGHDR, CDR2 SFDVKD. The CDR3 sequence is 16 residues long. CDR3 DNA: TGTGCCACCAGTTCAGACCTAGCGGACTCCTACAATGAGCAGTTCTTC. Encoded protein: CATSSDLADSYNEQFF.

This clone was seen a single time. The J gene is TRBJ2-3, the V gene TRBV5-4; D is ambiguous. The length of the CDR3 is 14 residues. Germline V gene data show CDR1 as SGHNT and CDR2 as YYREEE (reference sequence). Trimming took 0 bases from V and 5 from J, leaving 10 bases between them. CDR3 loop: CASSLVRSGDTQYF. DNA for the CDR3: TGTGCCAGCAGCTTGGTTAGAAGTGGAGATACGCAGTATTTT.

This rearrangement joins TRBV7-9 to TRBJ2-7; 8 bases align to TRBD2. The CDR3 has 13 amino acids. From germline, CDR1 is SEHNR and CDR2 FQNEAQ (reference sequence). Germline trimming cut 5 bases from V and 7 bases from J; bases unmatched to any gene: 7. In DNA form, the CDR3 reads TGTGCCAGCAGCCCGCGGGGGGCTTGGGAGCAGTACTTC. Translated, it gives CASSPRGAWEQYF.

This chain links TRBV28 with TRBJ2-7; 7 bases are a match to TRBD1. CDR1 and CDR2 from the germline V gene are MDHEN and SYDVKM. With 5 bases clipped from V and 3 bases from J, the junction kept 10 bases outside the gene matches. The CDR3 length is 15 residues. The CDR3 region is CASSQIRDSYYEQYF. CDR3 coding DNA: TGTGCCAGCAGTCAAATCCGGGACAGCTACTACGAGCAGTACTTC.

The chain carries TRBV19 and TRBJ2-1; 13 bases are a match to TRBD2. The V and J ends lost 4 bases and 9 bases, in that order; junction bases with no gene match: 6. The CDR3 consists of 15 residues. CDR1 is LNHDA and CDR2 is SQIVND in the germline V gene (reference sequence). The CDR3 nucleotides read TGTGCCAGTAGTACTGGACTAGCGGGAGATGGTGAGCAGTTCTTC. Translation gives CASSTGLAGDGEQFF.

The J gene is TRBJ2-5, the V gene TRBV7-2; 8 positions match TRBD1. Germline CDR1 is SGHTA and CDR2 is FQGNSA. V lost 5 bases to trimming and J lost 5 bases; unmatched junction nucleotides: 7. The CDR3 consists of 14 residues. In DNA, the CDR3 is TGTGCCAGCAGCCCCTGGACAGGGTGGGAGACCCAGTACTTC. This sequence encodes CASSPWTGWETQYF.

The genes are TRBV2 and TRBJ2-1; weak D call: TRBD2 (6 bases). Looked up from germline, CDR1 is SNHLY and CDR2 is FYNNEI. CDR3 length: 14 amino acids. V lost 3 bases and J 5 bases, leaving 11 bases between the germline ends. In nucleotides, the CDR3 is TGTGCCAGCAGTGAGCTAGCGATGAACAATGAGCAGTTCTTC. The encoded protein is CASSELAMNNEQFF.

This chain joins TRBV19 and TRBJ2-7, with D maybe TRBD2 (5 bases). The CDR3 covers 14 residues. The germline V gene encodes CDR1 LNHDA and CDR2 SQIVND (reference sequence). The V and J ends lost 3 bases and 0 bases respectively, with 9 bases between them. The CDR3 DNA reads TGTGCCAGTAGTATGGAGGCCGGCTCCTACGAGCAGTACTTC. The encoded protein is CASSMEAGSYEQYF.

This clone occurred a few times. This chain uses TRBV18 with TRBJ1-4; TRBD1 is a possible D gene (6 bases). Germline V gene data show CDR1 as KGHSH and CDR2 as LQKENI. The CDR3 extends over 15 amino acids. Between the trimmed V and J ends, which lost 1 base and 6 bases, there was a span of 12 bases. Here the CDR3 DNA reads TGTGCCAGCTCACCACGCGGGGGCTCAGATGAAAAACTGTTTTTT. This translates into CASSPRGGSDEKLFF.

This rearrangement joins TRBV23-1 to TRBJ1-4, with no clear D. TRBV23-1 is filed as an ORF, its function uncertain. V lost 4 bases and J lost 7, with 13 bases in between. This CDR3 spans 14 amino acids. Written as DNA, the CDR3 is TGCGCCAGCAGTCGTTGGGAGGGTCGTGAAAAACTGTTTTTT. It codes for CASSRWEGREKLFF.

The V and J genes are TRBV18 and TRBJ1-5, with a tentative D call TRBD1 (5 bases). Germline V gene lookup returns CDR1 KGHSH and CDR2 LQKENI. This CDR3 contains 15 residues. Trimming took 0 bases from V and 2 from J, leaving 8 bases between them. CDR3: CASSPPEGGNQPQHF. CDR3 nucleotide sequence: TGTGCCAGCTCACCACCGGAAGGGGGCAATCAGCCCCAGCATTTT.

The CDR3 DNA reads TGTGCCAGCAGCGGAGGGGACAGGGGGCGAGAGGAAAACATTCAGTACTTC. Amino acids: CASSGGDRGREENIQYF. This sequence joins TRBV5-4 and TRBJ2-4; TRBD1 matches at 12 bases. CDR3 length: 17 residues. Per germline, CDR1 SGHNT and CDR2 YYREEE (reference sequence). Trimming cost V 4 bases and J 5 bases; bases outside gene matches: 10.

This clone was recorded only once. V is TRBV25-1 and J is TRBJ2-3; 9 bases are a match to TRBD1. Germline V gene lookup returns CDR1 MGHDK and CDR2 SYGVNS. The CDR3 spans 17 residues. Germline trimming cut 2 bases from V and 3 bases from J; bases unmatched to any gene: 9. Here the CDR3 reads CASSERGTGRGTDTQYF. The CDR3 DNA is TGTGCCAGCAGTGAACGGGGGACAGGGCGGGGGACAGATACGCAGTATTTT.

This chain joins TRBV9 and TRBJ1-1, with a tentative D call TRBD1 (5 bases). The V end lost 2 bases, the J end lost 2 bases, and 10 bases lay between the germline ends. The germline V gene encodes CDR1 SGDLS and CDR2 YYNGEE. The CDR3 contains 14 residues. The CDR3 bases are TGTGCCAGCAGCGTCGAAGGGGTTAACACTGAAGCTTTCTTT. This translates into CASSVEGVNTEAFF.

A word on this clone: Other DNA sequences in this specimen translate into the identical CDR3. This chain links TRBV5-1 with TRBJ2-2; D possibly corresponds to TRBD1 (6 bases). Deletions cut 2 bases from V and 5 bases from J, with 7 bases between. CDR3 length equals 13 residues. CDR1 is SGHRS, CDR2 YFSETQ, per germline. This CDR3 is CASSLQGTGELFF. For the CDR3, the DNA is TGCGCCAGCAGCTTACAGGGTACCGGGGAGCTGTTTTTT. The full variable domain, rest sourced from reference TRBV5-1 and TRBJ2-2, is KAGVTQTPRYLIKTRGQQVTLSCSPISGHRSVSWYQQTPGQGLQFLFEYFSETQRNKGNFPGRFSGRQFSNSRSEMNVSTLELGDSALYLCASSLQGTGELFFGEGSRLTVL.

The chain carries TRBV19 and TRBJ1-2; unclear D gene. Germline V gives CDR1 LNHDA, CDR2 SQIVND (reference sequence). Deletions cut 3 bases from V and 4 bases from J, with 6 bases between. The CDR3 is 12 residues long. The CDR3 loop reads CASSIPIYGYTF. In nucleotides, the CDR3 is TGTGCCAGTAGTATCCCCATCTATGGCTACACCTTC.

DNA of the CDR3: TGTGCCAGTAGTCTCTCAGGGACAGGGAGCTCCTACGAGCAGTACTTC. It specifies CASSLSGTGSSYEQYF. J is TRBJ2-7 and V is TRBV19; 9 nucleotides line up with TRBD1. Germline CDR1 LNHDA, CDR2 SQIVND (reference sequence). CDR3 length: 16 residues. V shed 5 bases and J 0 bases; nucleotides not matched to a gene: 8. Full variable domain (missing parts from reference TRBV19 and TRBJ2-7): DGGITQSPKYLFRKEGQNVTLSCEQNLNHDAMYWYRQDPGQGLRLIYYSQIVNDFQKGDIAEGYSVSREKKESFPLTVTSAQKNPTAFYLCASSLSGTGSSYEQYFGPGTRLTVT.

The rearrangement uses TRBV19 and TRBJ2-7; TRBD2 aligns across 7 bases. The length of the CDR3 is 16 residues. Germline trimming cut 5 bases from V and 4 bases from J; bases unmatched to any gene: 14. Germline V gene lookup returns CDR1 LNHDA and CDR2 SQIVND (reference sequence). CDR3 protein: CASSVNHWEGAYEQYF. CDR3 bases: TGTGCCAGTAGTGTAAATCACTGGGAGGGAGCGTACGAGCAGTACTTC.

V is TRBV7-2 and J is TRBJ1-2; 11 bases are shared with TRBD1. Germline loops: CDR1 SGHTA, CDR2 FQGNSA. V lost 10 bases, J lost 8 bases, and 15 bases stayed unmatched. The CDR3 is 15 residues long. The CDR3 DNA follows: TGTGCCACCTCGACCGGGACAGGGGGACGATTGGGCTACACCTTC. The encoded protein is CATSTGTGGRLGYTF.